Below, one T cell receptor beta chain is given with its context. Antigen specificity is unknown. Sequencing used immunoSEQ multiplex PCR; TCRdb keeps in-frame clones, though not all of them. The table records roughly 35,000 clones, approximately 90% of them present only once. The source of the sample is a study of PD-1 blockade in classical Hodgkin lymphoma. Study results and caveats: Newly diagnosed patients had baseline TCR diversity that was reportedly lower than that of healthy donors.

Time point defined: cycle 4 day 1 (C4D1), after 6 weeks of nivolumab. After autologous stem cell transplantation all patients relapsed, and prior brentuximab vedotin exposure differed between cohorts. Purification of CD4+ T cells from thawed PBMCs was achieved by magnetic negative selection. The length of the CDR3 is 18 residues. Per the germline V gene, CDR1 is SGHDT and CDR2 is YYEEEE. V was trimmed by 3 bases and J by 4 bases, leaving 23 bases between them. The origin of this receptor is a human donor with classical Hodgkin lymphoma. The V call is TRBV5-6, the J call TRBJ2-1; no reliable D call. The sample consisted of CD4+ T cells from blood, taken before the fourth cycle of nivolumab. Here the CDR3 reads CASSYTVRRALDYNEQFF. CDR3 DNA sequence: TGTGCCAGCAGCTACACCGTTAGAAGGGCCTTAGATTACAATGAGCAGTTCTTC.